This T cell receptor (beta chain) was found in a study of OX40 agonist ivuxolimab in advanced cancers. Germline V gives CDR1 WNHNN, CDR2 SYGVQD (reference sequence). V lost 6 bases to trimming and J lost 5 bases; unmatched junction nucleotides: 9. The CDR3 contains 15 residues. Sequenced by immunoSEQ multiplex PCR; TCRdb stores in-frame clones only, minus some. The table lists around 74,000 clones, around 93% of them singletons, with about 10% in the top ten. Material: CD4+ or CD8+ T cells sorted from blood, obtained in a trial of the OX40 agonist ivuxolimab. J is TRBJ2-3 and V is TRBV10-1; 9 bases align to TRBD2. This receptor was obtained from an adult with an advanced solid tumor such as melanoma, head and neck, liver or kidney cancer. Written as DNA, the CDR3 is TGCGCCAGCAGCTACGCTAGCGGGGAAGGAGATACGCAGTATTTT. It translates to CASSYASGEGDTQYF.